The source of this T cell receptor beta chain is a study of cytomegalovirus exposure and HLA in healthy donors. Overall study results and limits: CMV serostatus was the sole immune exposure information available. One later analysis reportedly identified an Asian-associated ancestry cluster that showed fewer N-insertions than the roughly 670-donor mean. In all likelihood, a cluster of highly shared sequence variants was a sequencing artifact. Later on, an analysis found that several of the most significant clusters appeared to be linked to common viral pathogens, which included parvovirus B19.

This CDR3 contains 16 residues. Trimming cost V 8 bases and J 3 bases; bases outside gene matches: 14. Looked up from germline, CDR1 is SNHLY and CDR2 is FYNNEI. It was with 60 Vbeta and 13 Jbeta primers that the PCR ran. The repertoire was sequenced with immunoSEQ multiplex PCR; TCRdb's copy has only in-frame clones and lacks some. The sample has 150,000 to 180,000 clones; more than 60% are singletons. Concerning this clone itself: Antigen: not known.

This TCR was sampled from a woman aged 40-49 years in good health and CMV-seronegative. The chain uses TRBV2 and TRBJ1-2, with 8 bases identical to TRBD1. The source material was PBMCs. The chain's CDR3 is CASAGRQGNSYYGYTF. In nucleotides, the CDR3 is TGTGCCAGCGCCGGTCGACAGGGGAATTCTTACTATGGCTACACCTTC. Filled out from reference TRBV2 and TRBJ1-2, the complete variable domain reads EPEVTQTPSHQVTQMGQEVILRCVPISNHLYFYWYRQILGQKVEFLVSFYNNEISEKSEIFDDQFSVERPDGSNFTLKIRSTKLEDSAMYFCASAGRQGNSYYGYTFGSGTRLTVV.